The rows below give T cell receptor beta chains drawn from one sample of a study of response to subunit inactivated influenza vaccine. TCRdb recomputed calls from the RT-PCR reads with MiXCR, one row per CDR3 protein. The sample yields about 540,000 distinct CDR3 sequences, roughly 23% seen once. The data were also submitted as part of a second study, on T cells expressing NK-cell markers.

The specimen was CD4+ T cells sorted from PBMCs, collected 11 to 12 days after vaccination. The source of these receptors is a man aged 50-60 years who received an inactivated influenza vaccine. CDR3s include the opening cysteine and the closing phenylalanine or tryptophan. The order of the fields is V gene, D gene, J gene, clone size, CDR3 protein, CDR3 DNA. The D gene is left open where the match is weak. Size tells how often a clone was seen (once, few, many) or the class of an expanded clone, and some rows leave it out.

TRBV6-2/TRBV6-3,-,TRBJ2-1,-,CASSLGVDGQFF,TGTGCCAGCAGTCTGGGCGTAGACGGGCAGTTCTTC
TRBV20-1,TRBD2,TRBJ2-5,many,CSARRLAGGTRETQYF,TGCAGTGCTAGAAGACTAGCGGGGGGGACCCGGGAGACCCAGTACTTC
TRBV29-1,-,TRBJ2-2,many,CSVPGRGVGELFF,TGCAGCGTACCGGGACGAGGGGTCGGGGAGCTGTTTTTT
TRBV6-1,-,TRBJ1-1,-,CASSESGEGTEAFF,TGTGCCAGCAGTGAGTCGGGGGAAGGGACTGAAGCTTTCTTT
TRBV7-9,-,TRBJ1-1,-,CASSLATWDNTEAFF,TGTGCCAGCAGCTTAGCGACGTGGGACAACACTGAAGCTTTCTTT
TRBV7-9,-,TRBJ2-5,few,CASSLGSVRQETQYF,TGTGCCAGCAGCTTAGGTAGCGTCCGACAAGAGACCCAGTACTTC
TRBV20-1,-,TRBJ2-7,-,CSARDPQLDEQYF,TGCAGTGCGAGGGACCCCCAGTTGGACGAGCAGTACTTC
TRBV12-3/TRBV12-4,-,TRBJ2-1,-,CASSPRGWDNEQFF,TGTGCCAGCAGCCCACGGGGGTGGGACAATGAGCAGTTCTTC
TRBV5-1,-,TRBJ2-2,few,CASSLGGFSNTGELFF,TGCGCCAGCAGCTTGGGGGGTTTCTCGAACACCGGGGAGCTGTTTTTT
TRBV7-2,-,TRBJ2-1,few,CATSSPPYNEQFF,TGTGCCACTAGCTCTCCCCCTTACAATGAGCAGTTCTTC
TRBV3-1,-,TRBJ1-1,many,CASSRTVNTEAFF,TGTGCCAGCAGTCGGACGGTGAACACTGAAGCTTTCTTT
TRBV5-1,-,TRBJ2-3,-,CASSSGTLHTETQYF,TGCGCCAGCAGCTCCGGGACACTCCACACAGAAACCCAGTATTTT
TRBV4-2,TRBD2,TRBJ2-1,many,CASSQEPSGLYNEQFF,TGTGCCAGCAGCCAAGAACCTAGCGGCTTATACAATGAGCAGTTCTTC
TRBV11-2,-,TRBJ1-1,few,CASSREGVRGTEAFF,TGTGCCAGCAGCAGAGAGGGGGTGAGGGGGACTGAAGCTTTCTTT
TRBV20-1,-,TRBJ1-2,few,CSASLPGRASYGYTF,TGCAGTGCTAGCTTGCCGGGGAGGGCGAGCTATGGCTACACCTTC
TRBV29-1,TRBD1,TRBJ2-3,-,CSAVQGPDTQYF,TGCAGCGCAGTACAGGGGCCAGATACGCAGTATTTT
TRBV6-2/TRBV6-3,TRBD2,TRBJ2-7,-,CASKIAGEYEQYF,TGTGCCAGCAAAATAGCGGGGGAATACGAGCAGTACTTC
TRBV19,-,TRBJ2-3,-,CASSLTGVTDTQYF,TGTGCCAGTAGTCTGACAGGAGTCACAGATACGCAGTATTTT
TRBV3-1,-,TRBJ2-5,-,CASSQSWADQETQYF,TGTGCCAGCAGCCAATCCTGGGCAGACCAAGAGACCCAGTACTTC
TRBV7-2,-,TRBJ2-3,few,CASSHGQLTDTQYF,TGTGCCAGCAGCCACGGACAGCTTACAGATACGCAGTATTTT
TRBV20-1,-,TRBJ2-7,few,CSVSRYEQYF,TGCAGTGTGAGCCGCTACGAGCAGTACTTC
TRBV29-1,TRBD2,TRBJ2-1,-,CSVRLAGNNEQFF,TGCAGCGTGAGGCTAGCGGGAAACAATGAGCAGTTCTTC
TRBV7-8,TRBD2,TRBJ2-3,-,CASSFGSGRFDTQYF,TGTGCCAGCAGCTTTGGTAGCGGGAGGTTCGATACGCAGTATTTT
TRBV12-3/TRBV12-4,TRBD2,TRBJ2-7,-,CASSIAGDVNEQYF,TGTGCCAGCAGTATAGCGGGGGATGTGAACGAGCAGTACTTC
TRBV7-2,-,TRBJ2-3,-,CASSPQRADTQYF,TGTGCCAGCAGCCCGCAGCGGGCAGATACGCAGTATTTT
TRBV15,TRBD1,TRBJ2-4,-,CATSREQGDRNIQYF,TGTGCCACCAGCAGAGAACAGGGGGATAGAAACATTCAGTACTTC
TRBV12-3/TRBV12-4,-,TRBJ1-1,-,CASSLVAEAFF,TGTGCCAGCAGTTTAGTTGCTGAAGCTTTCTTT
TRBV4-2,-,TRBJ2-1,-,CASSPFTTSGNNEQFF,TGTGCCAGCAGCCCATTTACTACCTCGGGGAACAATGAGCAGTTCTTC
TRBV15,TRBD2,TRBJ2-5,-,CATKAGAYQETQYF,TGTGCCACCAAAGCGGGGGCTTACCAAGAGACCCAGTACTTC
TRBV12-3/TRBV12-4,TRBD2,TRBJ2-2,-,CASSLALSGGAAGELFF,TGTGCCAGCAGTTTAGCGCTGAGCGGGGGGGCAGCCGGGGAGCTGTTTTTT
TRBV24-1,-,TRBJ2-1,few,CATSRTGPSSYNEQFF,TGTGCCACCTCCAGAACGGGCCCCAGCTCCTACAATGAGCAGTTCTTC
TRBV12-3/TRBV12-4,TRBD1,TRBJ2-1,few,CASSSGTGGEQFF,TGTGCCAGCAGCTCCGGGACAGGAGGAGAGCAGTTCTTC
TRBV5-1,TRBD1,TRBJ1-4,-,CASSLEGFRGPEEKLFF,TGCGCCAGCAGCTTGGAGGGGTTCAGGGGGCCCGAGGAAAAACTGTTTTTT
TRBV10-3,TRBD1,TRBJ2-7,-,CASSTGAHEQYF,TGTGCCAGCTCGACAGGGGCTCACGAGCAGTACTTC
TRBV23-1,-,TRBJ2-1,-,CASSRGAPYNEQFF,TGCGCCAGCAGTCGGGGGGCCCCGTACAATGAGCAGTTCTTC
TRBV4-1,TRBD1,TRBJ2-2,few,CASSRFRGPGELFF,TGCGCCAGCAGCCGCTTCAGGGGGCCCGGGGAGCTGTTTTTT
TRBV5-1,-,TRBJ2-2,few,CASSLRWGDANTGELFF,TGCGCCAGCAGCTTAAGGTGGGGGGACGCGAACACCGGGGAGCTGTTTTTT
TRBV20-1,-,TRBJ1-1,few,CSAVFGGTNTEAFF,TGCAGTGCGGTCTTCGGCGGGACGAACACTGAAGCTTTCTTT
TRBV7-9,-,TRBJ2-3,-,CASSQGLGRGTQYF,TGTGCCAGCAGTCAGGGACTTGGCCGAGGTACGCAGTATTTT
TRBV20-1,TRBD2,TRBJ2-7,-,CSARGGGRFEQYF,TGCAGTGCTAGAGGCGGGGGGCGGTTCGAGCAGTACTTC
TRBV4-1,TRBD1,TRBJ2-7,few,CASSQDRDRTFEQYF,TGCGCCAGCAGCCAAGACCGGGACAGGACTTTTGAGCAGTACTTC